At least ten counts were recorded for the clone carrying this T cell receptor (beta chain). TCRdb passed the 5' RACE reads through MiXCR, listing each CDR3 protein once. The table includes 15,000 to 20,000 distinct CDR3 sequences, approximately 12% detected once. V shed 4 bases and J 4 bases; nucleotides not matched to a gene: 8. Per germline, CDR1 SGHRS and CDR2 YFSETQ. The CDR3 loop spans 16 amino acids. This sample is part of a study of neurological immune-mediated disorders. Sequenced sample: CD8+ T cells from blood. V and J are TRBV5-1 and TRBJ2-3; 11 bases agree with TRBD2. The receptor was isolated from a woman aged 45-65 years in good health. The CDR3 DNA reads TGCGCCAGCAGCGTGACTAGCGGGGTGGGGTCAGATACGCAGTATTTT. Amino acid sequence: CASSVTSGVGSDTQYF.